What follows describes a single T cell receptor (beta chain). Antigen specificity is unknown. The repertoire was sequenced with immunoSEQ multiplex PCR; TCRdb's copy has only in-frame clones and lacks some. Of approximately 25,000 clones in the sample, approximately 86% are singletons; the top ten hold around 28%. This sample is part of a study of OX40 agonist ivuxolimab in advanced cancers. Study-level information: Partial response was recorded in three patients: one hepatocellular carcinoma and two cutaneous melanoma cases. Study-wide points: Nonresponders, in some cases, also had low normalized T-cell clonal expansion.

The CDR3 extends over 16 amino acids. V was clipped by 4 bases and J by 0 bases, with 13 bases between them. CDR1 is SGHDN, CDR2 FVKESK, per germline. The receptor comes from an adult with an advanced solid tumor such as melanoma, head and neck, liver or kidney cancer. V gene TRBV14 combines with J gene TRBJ2-1; D uncertain. Sequenced here: CD4+ or CD8+ T cells sorted from blood, sampled in a trial of the OX40 agonist ivuxolimab. DNA of the CDR3: TGTGCCAGCAGCCCCAGCCAGGTCAGCTCCTACAATGAGCAGTTCTTC. Residues: CASSPSQVSSYNEQFF.